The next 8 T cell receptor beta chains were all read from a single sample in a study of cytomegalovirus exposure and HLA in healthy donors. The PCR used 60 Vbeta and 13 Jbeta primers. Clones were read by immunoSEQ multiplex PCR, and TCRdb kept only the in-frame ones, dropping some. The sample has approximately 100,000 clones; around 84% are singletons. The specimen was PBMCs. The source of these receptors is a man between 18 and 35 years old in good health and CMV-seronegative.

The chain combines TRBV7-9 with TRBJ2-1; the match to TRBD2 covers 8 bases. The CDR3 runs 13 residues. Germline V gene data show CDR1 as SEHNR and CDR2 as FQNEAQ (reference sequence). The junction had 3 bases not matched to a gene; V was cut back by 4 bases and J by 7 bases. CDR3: CASSSGGANEQFF. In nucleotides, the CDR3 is TGTGCCAGCAGCTCCGGGGGGGCAAATGAGCAGTTCTTC.

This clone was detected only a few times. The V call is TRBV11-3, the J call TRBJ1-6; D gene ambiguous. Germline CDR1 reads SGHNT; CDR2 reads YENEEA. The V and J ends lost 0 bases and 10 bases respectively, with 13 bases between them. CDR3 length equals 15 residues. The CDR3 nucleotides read TGTGCCAGCAGCTTAGATTCCGCCTCGACATCACCCCTCCACTTT. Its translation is CASSLDSASTSPLHF.

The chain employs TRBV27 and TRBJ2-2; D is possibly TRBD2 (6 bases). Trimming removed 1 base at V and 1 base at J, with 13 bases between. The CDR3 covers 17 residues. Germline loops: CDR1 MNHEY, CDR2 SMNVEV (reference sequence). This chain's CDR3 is CASSLLARRGNTGELFF. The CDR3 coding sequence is TGTGCCAGCAGTTTATTAGCCCGGCGGGGGAACACCGGGGAGCTGTTTTTT.

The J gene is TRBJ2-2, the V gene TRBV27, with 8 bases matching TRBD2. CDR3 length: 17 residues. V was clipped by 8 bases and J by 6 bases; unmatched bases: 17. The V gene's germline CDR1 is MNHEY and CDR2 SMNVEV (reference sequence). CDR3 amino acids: CASGRQRGRTGAGELFF. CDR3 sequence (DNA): TGTGCCAGCGGTCGCCAGCGGGGGAGGACTGGGGCCGGGGAGCTGTTTTTT.

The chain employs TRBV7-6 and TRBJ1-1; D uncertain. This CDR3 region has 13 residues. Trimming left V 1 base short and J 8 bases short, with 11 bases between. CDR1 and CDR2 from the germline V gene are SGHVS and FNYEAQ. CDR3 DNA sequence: TGTGCCAGCAGCTTAGGTGGGTCGGGGGAAGCTTTCTTT. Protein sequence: CASSLGGSGEAFF.

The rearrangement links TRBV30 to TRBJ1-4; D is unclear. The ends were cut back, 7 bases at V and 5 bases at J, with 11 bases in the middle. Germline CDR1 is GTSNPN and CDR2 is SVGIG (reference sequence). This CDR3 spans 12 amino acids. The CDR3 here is CASEAINEKLFF. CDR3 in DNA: TGTGCCTCCGAGGCTATAAATGAAAAACTGTTTTTT. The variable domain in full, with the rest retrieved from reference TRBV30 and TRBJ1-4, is SQTIHQWPATLVQPVGSPLSLECTVEGTSNPNLYWYRQAAGRGLQLLFYSVGIGQISSEVPQNLSASRPQDRQFILSSKKLLLSDSGFYLCASEAINEKLFFGSGTQLSVL.

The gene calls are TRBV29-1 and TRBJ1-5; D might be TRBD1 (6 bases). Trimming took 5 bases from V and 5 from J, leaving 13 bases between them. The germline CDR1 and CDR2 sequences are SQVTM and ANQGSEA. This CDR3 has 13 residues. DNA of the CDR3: TGCAGCGTTAGGACAGCGGAGGATCAGCCCCAGCATTTT. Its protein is CSVRTAEDQPQHF.

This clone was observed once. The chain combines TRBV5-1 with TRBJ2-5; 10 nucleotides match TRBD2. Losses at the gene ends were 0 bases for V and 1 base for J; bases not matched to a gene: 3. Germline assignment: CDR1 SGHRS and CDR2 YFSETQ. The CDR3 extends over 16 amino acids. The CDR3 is CASSLVVAGGQETQYF. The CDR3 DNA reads TGCGCCAGCAGCTTGGTGGTAGCGGGGGGCCAAGAGACCCAGTACTTC. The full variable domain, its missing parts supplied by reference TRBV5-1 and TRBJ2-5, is KAGVTQTPRYLIKTRGQQVTLSCSPISGHRSVSWYQQTPGQGLQFLFEYFSETQRNKGNFPGRFSGRQFSNSRSEMNVSTLELGDSALYLCASSLVVAGGQETQYFGPGTRLLVL.